This T cell receptor beta chain was sequenced for a study of persistence of HIV-infected CD4 T cells. Study summary: A larger, less memory-rich fraction responded to anti-CD3/anti-CD28 beads than to antigen.

Cells were stimulated nonspecifically with anti-CD3/anti-CD28 magnetic beads. Sorting selected CD4+ T cells upregulating both CD40 ligand and CD69. As concerns this clone: Antigen: not known.

Sequencing used immunoSEQ version 4 in survey mode. Repertoires were generated with immunoSEQ multiplex PCR, while TCRdb's copy carries only in-frame clones and drops some. The table records about 43,000 clones, more than 80% of them present only once. CDR1 is KGHSH and CDR2 is LQKENI in the germline V gene. Trimming pared 5 bases from V and 0 bases from J, leaving 14 bases between. CDR3 length: 16 residues. The input for sequencing was CD4+ T cells sorted from PBMCs after approximately 20-hour stimulation, taken from a patient who received antiretroviral therapy. The chain has TRBV18 and TRBJ1-5; D perhaps matches TRBD1 (6 bases). The TCR was taken from an adult man with HIV who was CMV-seropositive. CDR3 bases: TGTGCCAGCTCAACGGGGACACCTAATAGCAATCAGCCCCAGCATTTT. Translating gives CASSTGTPNSNQPQHF.